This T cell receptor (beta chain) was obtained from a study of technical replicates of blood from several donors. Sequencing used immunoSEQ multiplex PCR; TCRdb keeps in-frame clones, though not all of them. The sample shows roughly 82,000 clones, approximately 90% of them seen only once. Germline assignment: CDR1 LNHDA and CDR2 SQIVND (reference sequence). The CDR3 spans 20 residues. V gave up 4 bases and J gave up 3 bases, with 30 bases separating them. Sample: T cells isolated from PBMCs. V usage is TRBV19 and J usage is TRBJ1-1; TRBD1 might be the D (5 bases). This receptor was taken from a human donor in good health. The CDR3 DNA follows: TGTGCCAGTAGTAGCCTGAGCCCTTCTCAGCTCTGGGGGGGGGACACTGAAGCTTTCTTT. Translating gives CASSSLSPSQLWGGDTEAFF.